These T cell receptor beta chains were read from a single sample in a study of T-cell reconstitution after alpha-beta-depleted transplantation in children. Each CDR3 protein is one row after TCRdb ran MiXCR on the PCR reads. Of some 310,000 distinct CDR3 sequences in the sample, approximately 23% were seen once. Source: PBMCs, mostly from graft donor cells, taken 180 days after TCRalphabeta/CD19-depleted stem cell transplant. The receptors derive from a male patient younger than 18 who had a stem cell transplant for acute lymphoblastic leukemia, so the T cells may come from the graft donor. CDR3s include the opening cysteine and the closing phenylalanine or tryptophan. A D gene is named only where the DNA matches it firmly. A clone size is listed for some rows: how often the clone was seen (once, few, many), or a class if it is expanded.

CDR3	DNA	D	V	size	J
CAASGTGDNEQFF	TGTGCCGCCTCCGGGACAGGGGACAATGAGCAGTTCTTC	TRBD1	TRBV2	.	TRBJ2-1
CASSLVASGTTSTDTQYF	TGCGCCAGCAGCTTGGTGGCTAGCGGAACCACTAGCACAGATACGCAGTATTTT	TRBD2	TRBV5-1	.	TRBJ2-3
CASSFGGGPDNEQFF	TGCGCCAGCAGCTTTGGGGGAGGTCCTGACAATGAGCAGTTCTTC	.	TRBV5-1	.	TRBJ2-1
CSASHLNQPQHF	TGCAGTGCTAGCCACCTCAATCAGCCCCAGCATTTT	.	TRBV20-1	many	TRBJ1-5
CASSPFRLATNTGELFF	TGTGCCAGCAGCCCCTTCCGACTTGCCACGAACACCGGGGAGCTGTTTTTT	.	TRBV3-1	few	TRBJ2-2
CAISGQGLQPQHF	TGTGCCATCAGTGGACAGGGACTTCAGCCCCAGCATTTT	TRBD1	TRBV10-3	.	TRBJ1-5
CATSPRTYNEQFF	TGTGCCACCAGCCCAAGGACCTACAATGAGCAGTTCTTC	.	TRBV15	.	TRBJ2-1
CASRVRMFRGEQFF	TGTGCCAGCAGGGTGAGAATGTTTCGGGGTGAGCAGTTCTTC	.	TRBV6-1	.	TRBJ2-1
CASSLFRGSYNEQFF	TGTGCCAGCAGCTTATTCAGAGGATCCTACAATGAGCAGTTCTTC	.	TRBV7-8	few	TRBJ2-1
CASSFLGGGETQYF	TGTGCCAGCAGCTTCCTAGGAGGAGGGGAGACCCAGTACTTC	.	TRBV7-6	few	TRBJ2-5
CASRPTGNAEAFF	TGTGCCAGCAGACCGACAGGGAACGCTGAAGCTTTCTTT	TRBD1	TRBV7-9	.	TRBJ1-1
CATSEGTGYGYTF	TGTGCCACCAGTGAGGGGACCGGCTATGGCTACACCTTC	.	TRBV24-1	few	TRBJ1-2
CSVEWSNYGYTF	TGCAGCGTTGAGTGGAGTAACTATGGCTACACCTTC	.	TRBV29-1	few	TRBJ1-2
CASSPLTEAFF	TGTGCCAGCTCACCGCTAACAGAAGCTTTCTTT	.	TRBV18	many	TRBJ1-1
CATSEPTTSGANVLTF	TGTGCCACCAGTGAACCTACTACCTCTGGGGCCAACGTCCTGACTTTC	.	TRBV24-1	.	TRBJ2-6
CASSLNPGGHEQFF	TGTGCCAGCAGCTTGAATCCAGGGGGCCATGAGCAGTTCTTC	TRBD1	TRBV5-6	.	TRBJ2-1
CASSAYHEQYF	TGTGCCAGCAGCGCCTACCACGAGCAGTACTTC	.	TRBV5-6	once	TRBJ2-7
CASSLVLGETQYF	TGCGCCAGCAGCTTGGTTTTGGGGGAGACCCAGTACTTC	.	TRBV5-1	few	TRBJ2-5
CASSLARGGIAKETQYF	TGTGCCAGCAGCTTGGCCAGAGGAGGGATAGCGAAAGAGACCCAGTACTTC	.	TRBV5-6	.	TRBJ2-5
CACSQDRLLDMGKGYTF	TGTGCCTGCAGCCAAGATCGCCTATTAGATATGGGTAAAGGCTACACCTTC	.	TRBV3-1	.	TRBJ1-2
CASSLVSSRVFTGELFF	TGCGCCAGCAGCTTGGTATCAAGCAGGGTGTTCACCGGGGAGCTGTTTTTT	.	TRBV5-1	.	TRBJ2-2
CASSSIRDHYYNEQFF	TGTGCCAGCAGTTCGATCCGGGACCATTACTACAATGAGCAGTTCTTC	.	TRBV28	few	TRBJ2-1
CASSFEREWQETQYF	TGTGCCAGCAGTTTCGAGCGGGAGTGGCAAGAGACCCAGTACTTC	TRBD2	TRBV12-3/TRBV12-4	.	TRBJ2-5
CASSYPNSLAGVDEQFF	TGTGCCAGCAGTTACCCCAACAGTCTAGCGGGAGTTGATGAGCAGTTCTTC	TRBD2	TRBV6-5	few	TRBJ2-1
CASSQTYVLPMGQFF	TGTGCCAGCAGCCAAACATACGTTCTCCCTATGGGACAGTTCTTC	.	TRBV3-1	.	TRBJ2-1
CASSLNGGNEQFF	TGTGCCAGCAGCTTAAATGGGGGCAATGAGCAGTTCTTC	.	TRBV11-2	.	TRBJ2-1
CASGLRLYEQYF	TGTGCTAGTGGTTTGCGACTCTACGAGCAGTACTTC	.	TRBV12-5	few	TRBJ2-7
CAIKKSGTSRLVYNEQFF	TGTGCCATCAAAAAGAGTGGTACTAGTCGGTTAGTCTACAATGAGCAGTTCTTC	.	TRBV10-3	.	TRBJ2-1
CASSLEARADTQYF	TGTGCCAGCAGCTTAGAGGCTAGGGCAGATACGCAGTATTTT	.	TRBV7-7	few	TRBJ2-3
CASTRGGLPLEQYF	TGTGCCAGCACCCGAGGGGGACTCCCGCTGGAGCAGTACTTC	.	TRBV12-3/TRBV12-4	.	TRBJ2-7
CASSSVLTSGSSYEQYF	TGTGCCAGCAGCTCCGTATTGACTAGCGGAAGCTCCTACGAGCAGTACTTC	TRBD2	TRBV11-2	.	TRBJ2-7
CASSRLRQVPEAFF	TGTGCCAGCAGTCGCCTCCGACAGGTCCCTGAAGCTTTCTTT	.	TRBV6-1	.	TRBJ1-1
CSATQGGHTEAFF	TGCAGTGCTACCCAGGGGGGGCACACTGAAGCTTTCTTT	TRBD1	TRBV20-1	many	TRBJ1-1
CATSYRDRGSGLAGNTGELFF	TGTGCCACCAGTTACCGGGACAGGGGGTCCGGACTAGCGGGGAACACCGGGGAGCTGTTTTTT	.	TRBV24-1	.	TRBJ2-2
CASSQRGTDTQYF	TGTGCCAGCAGCCAAAGGGGAACAGATACGCAGTATTTT	.	TRBV3-1	few	TRBJ2-3
CASSPSTVRTGELFF	TGTGCCAGCAGCCCGTCGACGGTGAGAACCGGGGAGCTGTTTTTT	.	TRBV11-2	few	TRBJ2-2
CASTLRWTADGYTF	TGTGCCAGCACCCTTAGATGGACAGCGGATGGCTACACCTTC	.	TRBV12-3/TRBV12-4	many	TRBJ1-2
CASSALGGSTDTQYF	TGTGCCAGTAGTGCACTCGGGGGCAGCACAGATACGCAGTATTTT	.	TRBV19	.	TRBJ2-3
CASSTSGDSPLHF	TGTGCCAGCAGCACCTCGGGGGATTCACCCCTCCACTTT	.	TRBV9	.	TRBJ1-6
CSVENRDYRRDEQFF	TGCAGCGTTGAAAACCGGGACTACCGTCGCGATGAGCAGTTCTTC	TRBD2	TRBV29-1	.	TRBJ2-1
CASSLWFQGTEAFF	TGTGCCAGCAGCTTATGGTTTCAGGGGACTGAAGCTTTCTTT	.	TRBV7-2	few	TRBJ1-1
CAISSQGTGGGYEQYF	TGTGCCATCAGCTCCCAAGGGACAGGGGGCGGCTACGAGCAGTACTTC	TRBD1	TRBV10-3	.	TRBJ2-7
CASSRKGGLSTNEQFF	TGTGCCAGCAGTCGCAAGGGGGGACTCTCGACCAATGAGCAGTTCTTC	.	TRBV12-3/TRBV12-4	few	TRBJ2-1
CASSEWGPGPLELGADTDTQYF	TGCGCCAGCAGTGAGTGGGGCCCCGGGCCCCTTGAATTGGGAGCTGACACAGATACGCAGTATTTT	.	TRBV10-1	.	TRBJ2-3
CASSLGTGGPYQPQHF	TGTGCCAGCAGCTTAGGTACAGGGGGTCCCTATCAGCCCCAGCATTTT	TRBD1	TRBV7-9	few	TRBJ1-5
CSARVGRSYNEQFF	TGCAGTGCTAGAGTGGGCCGCTCCTACAATGAGCAGTTCTTC	.	TRBV20-1	few	TRBJ2-1
CGSSTTSAQFF	TGTGGCAGCAGTACTACCTCAGCCCAGTTCTTC	.	TRBV2	.	TRBJ2-1
CATSEPDNQETQYF	TGTGCCACCAGTGAACCTGACAACCAAGAGACCCAGTACTTC	.	TRBV24-1	.	TRBJ2-5
CASRSGTGGLREQFF	TGCGCCAGCCGCTCCGGGACAGGGGGCTTGAGGGAGCAGTTCTTC	TRBD1	TRBV4-1	.	TRBJ2-1
CATSDRAQRYYNEQFF	TGTGCCACCAGCGACAGGGCTCAGCGTTACTACAATGAGCAGTTCTTC	TRBD1	TRBV24-1	few	TRBJ2-1
CSVFDRSTYEQYF	TGCAGTGTTTTTGACAGGAGCACCTACGAGCAGTACTTC	.	TRBV20-1	few	TRBJ2-7
CASSSPLGTQYF	TGTGCCAGCAGCAGCCCATTAGGGACCCAGTACTTC	.	TRBV7-3	few	TRBJ2-5
CASSLGQARSTEAFF	TGTGCCAGCAGCTTGGGCCAGGCGAGGAGCACTGAAGCTTTCTTT	.	TRBV5-1	few	TRBJ1-1
CASSLWGRIGTDTQYF	TGTGCCAGCAGTTTATGGGGGAGAATAGGAACAGATACGCAGTATTTT	.	TRBV12-3/TRBV12-4	few	TRBJ2-3
CSARKRVNYGYTF	TGCAGTGCGAGGAAGAGGGTAAACTATGGCTACACCTTC	.	TRBV20-1	.	TRBJ1-2